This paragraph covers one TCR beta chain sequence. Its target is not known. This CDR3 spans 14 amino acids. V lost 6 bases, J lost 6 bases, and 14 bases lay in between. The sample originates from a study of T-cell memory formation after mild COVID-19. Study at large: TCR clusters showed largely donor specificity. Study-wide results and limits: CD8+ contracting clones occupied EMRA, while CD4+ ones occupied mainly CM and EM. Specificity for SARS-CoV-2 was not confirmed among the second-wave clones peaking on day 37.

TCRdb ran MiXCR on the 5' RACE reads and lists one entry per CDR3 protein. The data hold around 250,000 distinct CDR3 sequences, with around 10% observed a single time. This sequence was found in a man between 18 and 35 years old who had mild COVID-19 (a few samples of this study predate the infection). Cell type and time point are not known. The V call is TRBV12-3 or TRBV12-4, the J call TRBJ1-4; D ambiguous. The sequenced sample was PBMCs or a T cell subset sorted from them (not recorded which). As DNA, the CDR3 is TGTGCCAGCAGCCCCGCGGCTTTGGATGAAAAACTGTTTTTT. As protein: CASSPAALDEKLFF.